This T cell receptor beta chain was captured by sequencing in a study of T-cell memory formation after mild COVID-19. Overall study: For the most part, TCR clusters were specific to one donor. Study conclusions and caveats: Second-wave clones that peaked on day 37 lacked confirmed SARS-CoV-2 specificity. Mainly in CM and EM were contracting CD4+ clones; CD8+ were in EMRA.

Constant-segment primers were used for 5'RACE, and the resulting TCR alpha and TCR beta cDNA libraries carried sample barcodes and UMIs. TCRdb recomputed calls from the 5' RACE reads with MiXCR, one row per CDR3 protein. The sample consists of roughly 620,000 distinct CDR3 sequences, about a sixth of them appearing once. There are 14 residues in the CDR3. Germline V lookup: CDR1 MNHEY, CDR2 SMNVEV (reference sequence). With regard to this clonotype: Its antigen is unknown. Its ends do not fully match the called genes, so a read error is possible.

What was sequenced was PBMCs or a T cell subset sorted from them (not recorded which). The V call is TRBV27, the J call TRBJ2-7, with TRBD1 matching 7 bases. The clonotype was recovered from an adult woman who had mild COVID-19 (a few samples of this study predate the infection). Cell type and time point are not known. CDR3 protein: CDSSLTGELYEQYF. For the CDR3, the DNA is TGTGACAGCAGTTTAACAGGGGAGCTTTACGAGCAGTACTTC.